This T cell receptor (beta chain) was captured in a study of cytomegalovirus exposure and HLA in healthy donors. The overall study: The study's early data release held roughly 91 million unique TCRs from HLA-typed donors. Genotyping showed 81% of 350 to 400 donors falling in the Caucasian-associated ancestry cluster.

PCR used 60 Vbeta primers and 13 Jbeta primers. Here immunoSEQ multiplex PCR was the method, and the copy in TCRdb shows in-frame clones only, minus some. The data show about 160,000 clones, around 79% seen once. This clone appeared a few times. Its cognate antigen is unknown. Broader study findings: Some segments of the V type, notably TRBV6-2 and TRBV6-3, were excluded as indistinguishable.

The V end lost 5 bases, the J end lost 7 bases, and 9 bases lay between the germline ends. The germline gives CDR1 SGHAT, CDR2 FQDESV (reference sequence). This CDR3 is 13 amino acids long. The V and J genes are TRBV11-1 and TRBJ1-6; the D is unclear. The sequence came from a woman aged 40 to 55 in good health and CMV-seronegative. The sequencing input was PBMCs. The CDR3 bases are TGTGCCAGCAGCAGACTTGGGAATTCACCCCTCCACTTT. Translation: CASSRLGNSPLHF.